Ten or more counts support the clone carrying this T cell receptor (beta chain). The antigen is unknown. The data were obtained in a study of neurological immune-mediated disorders. General study results and limits: The phylogenetic placement of 18 of 34 multiple sclerosis patients' repertoires in one related-CDR3 cluster constitutes a possible signature. While HTLV-1-associated myelopathy showed the greatest TCR clonal expansion, multiple sclerosis showed the least, falling below healthy controls. Clinical features showed no association with the multiple sclerosis repertoire cluster, and MRI features showed none either. Private repertoires in all groups were suggested by the absence of shared CDR3 amino acid sequences among expanded clones across subjects.

Germline trimming cut 5 bases from V and 5 bases from J; bases unmatched to any gene: 9. CDR3 length: 16 amino acids. Looked up from germline, CDR1 is SGHTA and CDR2 is FQGNSA. TCRdb fed the 5' RACE reads into MiXCR, producing one record per CDR3 protein. The sample holds 65,000 to 85,000 distinct CDR3 sequences, 3.2% seen once. The TCR sequence derives from a woman aged 50 to 65 with multiple sclerosis. The chain combines TRBV7-2 with TRBJ1-5; 10 positions match TRBD1. The sequencing input was PBMCs. In DNA form, the CDR3 reads TGTGCCAGCAGCCACAGGGGACAGGGGATTGATCAGCCCCAGCATTTT. This gives the protein CASSHRGQGIDQPQHF.